The entry that follows covers one T cell receptor beta chain sequence. No antigen is known for it. This sample is part of a study of CD8 T cells in ankylosing spondylitis. The study, taken as a whole, reports: Relatively rare in peripheral blood, disease-linked clones were also CD8+. Certain motif variants had earlier appeared in reactive arthritis synovial fluid and blood. Characteristic of ankylosing spondylitis blood, it appeared, was a TCR beta motif comprising about eight highly homologous variants.

V lost 8 bases and J 4 bases, leaving 9 bases between the germline ends. The CDR3 loop spans 11 amino acids. In germline, CDR1 is ENHRY, CDR2 SYGVKD. Via MiXCR, TCRdb re-called the 5' RACE reads, giving one row per CDR3 protein. The profile shows almost 400,000 distinct CDR3 sequences, approximately 20% of them singletons. J is TRBJ2-7 and V is TRBV10-3, with D hard to call. The receptor was isolated from a male donor with ankylosing spondylitis. The sequenced material came from blood, either unsorted or a sorted T cell fraction (not recorded which). CDR3 sequence (DNA): TGTGCCATCGCTCTGGGTTACGAGCAGTACTTC. Translating gives CAIALGYEQYF.